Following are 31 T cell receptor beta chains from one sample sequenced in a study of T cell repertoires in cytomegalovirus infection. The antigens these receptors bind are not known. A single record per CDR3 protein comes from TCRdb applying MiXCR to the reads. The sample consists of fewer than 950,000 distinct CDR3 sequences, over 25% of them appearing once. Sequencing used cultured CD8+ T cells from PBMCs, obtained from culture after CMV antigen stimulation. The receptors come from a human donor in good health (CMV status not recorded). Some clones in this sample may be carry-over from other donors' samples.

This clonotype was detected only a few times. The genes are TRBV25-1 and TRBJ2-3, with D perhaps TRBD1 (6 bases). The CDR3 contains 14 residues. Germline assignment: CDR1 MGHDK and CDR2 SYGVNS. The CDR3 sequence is CVRPRGWIWGTQYF. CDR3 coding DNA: TGTGTTCGACCCAGGGGCTGGATTTGGGGTACGCAGTATTTT.

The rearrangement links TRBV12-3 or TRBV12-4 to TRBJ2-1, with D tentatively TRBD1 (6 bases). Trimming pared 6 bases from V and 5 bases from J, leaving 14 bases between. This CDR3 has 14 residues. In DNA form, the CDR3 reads TGTGCCAGCAGCCGTGGACAGATTGACAATGAGCAGTTCTTC. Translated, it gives CASSRGQIDNEQFF.

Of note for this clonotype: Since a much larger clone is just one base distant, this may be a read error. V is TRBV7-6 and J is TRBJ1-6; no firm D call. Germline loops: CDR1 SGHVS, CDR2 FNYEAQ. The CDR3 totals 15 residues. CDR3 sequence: CASSLSPGNNSSLHF. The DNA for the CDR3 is TGTGCCAGCAGCTTATCGCCGGGCAATAATTCATCCCTCCACTTT.

The CDR3 loop is CASNAGVGTDTQYF. The CDR3 DNA is TGTGCCAGCAACGCGGGGGTGGGCACAGATACGCAGTATTTT. The J gene is TRBJ2-3, the V gene TRBV6-2 or TRBV6-3, with 7 positions matching TRBD2. The germline CDR1 and CDR2 sequences are MNHEY and SVGEGT. The CDR3 consists of 14 residues. V shed 7 bases, J shed 1 base, and the junction held 5 bases outside the gene matches.

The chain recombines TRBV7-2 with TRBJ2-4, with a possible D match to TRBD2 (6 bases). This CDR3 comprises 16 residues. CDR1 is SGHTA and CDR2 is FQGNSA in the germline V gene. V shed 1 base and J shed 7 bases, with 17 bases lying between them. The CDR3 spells CASSLGGVLERNIQYF. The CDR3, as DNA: TGTGCCAGCAGCTTAGGCGGGGTCCTCGAGAGGAACATTCAGTACTTC.

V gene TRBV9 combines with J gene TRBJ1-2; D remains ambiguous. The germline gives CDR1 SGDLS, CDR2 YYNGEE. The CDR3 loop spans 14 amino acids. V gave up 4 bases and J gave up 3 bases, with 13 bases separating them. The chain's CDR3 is CASSPGGVDYGYTF. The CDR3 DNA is TGTGCCAGCAGCCCAGGTGGCGTGGACTATGGCTACACCTTC.

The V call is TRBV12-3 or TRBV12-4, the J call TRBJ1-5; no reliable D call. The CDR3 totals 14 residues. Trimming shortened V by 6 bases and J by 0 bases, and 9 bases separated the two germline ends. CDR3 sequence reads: CASRRRGSNQPQHF. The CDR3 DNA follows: TGTGCCAGCAGACGGCGGGGTAGCAATCAGCCCCAGCATTTT.

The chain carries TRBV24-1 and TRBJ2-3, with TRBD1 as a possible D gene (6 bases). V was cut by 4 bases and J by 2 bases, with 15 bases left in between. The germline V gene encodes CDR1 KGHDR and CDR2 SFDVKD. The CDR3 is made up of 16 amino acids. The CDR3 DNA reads TGTGCCACCAGTGAAAAAGGACAGTTACTCACAGATACGCAGTATTTT. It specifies CATSEKGQLLTDTQYF.

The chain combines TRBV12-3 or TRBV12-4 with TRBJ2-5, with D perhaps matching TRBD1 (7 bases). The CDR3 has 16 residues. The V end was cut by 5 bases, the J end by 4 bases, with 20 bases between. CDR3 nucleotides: TGTGCCAGCAGTCTCCAGGGGGGACACCGATTAGAGACCCAGTACTTC. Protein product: CASSLQGGHRLETQYF.

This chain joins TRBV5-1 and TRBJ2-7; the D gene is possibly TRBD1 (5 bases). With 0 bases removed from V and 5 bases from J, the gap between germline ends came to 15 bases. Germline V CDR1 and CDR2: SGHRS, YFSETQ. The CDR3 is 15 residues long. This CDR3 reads CASSLEGSPGNEQYF. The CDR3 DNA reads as TGCGCCAGCAGCTTGGAGGGGTCTCCGGGCAACGAGCAGTACTTC.

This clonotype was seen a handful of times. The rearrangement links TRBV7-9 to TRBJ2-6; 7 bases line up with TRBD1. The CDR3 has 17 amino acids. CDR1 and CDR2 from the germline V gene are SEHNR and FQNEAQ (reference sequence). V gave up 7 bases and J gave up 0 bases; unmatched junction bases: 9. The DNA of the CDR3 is TGTGCCAGCACCCTACCGGGACAGTTCTCTGGGGCCAACGTCCTGACTTTC. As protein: CASTLPGQFSGANVLTF.

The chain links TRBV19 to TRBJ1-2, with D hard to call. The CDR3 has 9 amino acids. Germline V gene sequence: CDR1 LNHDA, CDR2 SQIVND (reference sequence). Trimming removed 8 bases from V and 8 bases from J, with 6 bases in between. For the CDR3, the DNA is TGTGCCAGTGGACTCGGCTACACCTTC. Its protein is CASGLGYTF. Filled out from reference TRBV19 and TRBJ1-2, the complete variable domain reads DGGITQSPKYLFRKEGQNVTLSCEQNLNHDAMYWYRQDPGQGLRLIYYSQIVNDFQKGDIAEGYSVSREKKESFPLTVTSAQKNPTAFYLCASGLGYTFGSGTRLTVV.

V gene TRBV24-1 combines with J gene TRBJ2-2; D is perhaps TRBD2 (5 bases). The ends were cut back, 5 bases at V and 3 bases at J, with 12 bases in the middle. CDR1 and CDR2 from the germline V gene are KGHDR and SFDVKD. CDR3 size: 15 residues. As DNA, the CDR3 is TGTGCCACCAGTGTGGAGGATTATCACACCGGGGAGCTGTTTTTT. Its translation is CATSVEDYHTGELFF.

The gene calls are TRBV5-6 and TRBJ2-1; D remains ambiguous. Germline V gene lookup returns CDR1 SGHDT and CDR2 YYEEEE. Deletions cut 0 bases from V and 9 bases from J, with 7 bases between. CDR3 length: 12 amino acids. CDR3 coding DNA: TGTGCCAGCAGCTTGGGCATTAGTGAGCAGTTCTTC. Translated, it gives CASSLGISEQFF.

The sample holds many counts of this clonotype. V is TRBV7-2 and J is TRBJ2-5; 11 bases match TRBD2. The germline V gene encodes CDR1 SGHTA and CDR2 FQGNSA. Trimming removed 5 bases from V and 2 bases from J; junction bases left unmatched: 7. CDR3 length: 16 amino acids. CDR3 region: CASSPGLAGIQETQYF. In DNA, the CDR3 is TGTGCCAGCAGCCCTGGACTAGCGGGTATTCAAGAGACCCAGTACTTC.

CDR3 DNA sequence: TGTGCTAGTGGTTTCGGACTAGCGGGCTACACAGATACGCAGTATTTT. This gives the protein CASGFGLAGYTDTQYF. J is TRBJ2-3 and V is TRBV12-5, with 11 bases that match TRBD2. V gave up 3 bases and J gave up 2 bases; unmatched junction bases: 4. The CDR3 is made up of 16 amino acids. Germline CDR1 reads LGHNT; CDR2 reads FRNRAP. The full variable domain, its missing parts supplied by reference TRBV12-5 and TRBJ2-3, is DARVTQTPRHKVTEMGQEVTMRCQPILGHNTVFWYRQTMMQGLELLAYFRNRAPLDDSGMPKDRFSAEMPDATLATLKIQPSEPRDSAVYFCASGFGLAGYTDTQYFGPGTRLTVL.

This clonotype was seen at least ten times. The CDR3 protein is CASSEAGWETQYF. CDR3 coding DNA: TGCGCCAGCTCAGAGGCAGGGTGGGAGACCCAGTACTTC. The chain links TRBV10-2 to TRBJ2-5, with D maybe TRBD1 (5 bases). The CDR3 sequence is 13 residues long. Germline V CDR1 and CDR2: WSHSY, SAAADI. V was pared by 8 bases and J by 5 bases, with 15 bases between.

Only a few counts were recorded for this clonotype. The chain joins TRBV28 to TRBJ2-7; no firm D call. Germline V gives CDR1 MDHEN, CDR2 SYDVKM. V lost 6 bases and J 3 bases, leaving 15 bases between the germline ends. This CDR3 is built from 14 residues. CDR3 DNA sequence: TGTGCCAGCAGCCCTCGGACCCGAGGCTACGAGCAGTACTTC. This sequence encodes CASSPRTRGYEQYF.

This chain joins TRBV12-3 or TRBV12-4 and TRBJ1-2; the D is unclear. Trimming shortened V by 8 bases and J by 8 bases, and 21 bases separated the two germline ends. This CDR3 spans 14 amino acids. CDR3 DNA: TGTGCCAGCCTGCTTTGGAGTTCGGCGAGGGGCTACACCTTC. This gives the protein CASLLWSSARGYTF.

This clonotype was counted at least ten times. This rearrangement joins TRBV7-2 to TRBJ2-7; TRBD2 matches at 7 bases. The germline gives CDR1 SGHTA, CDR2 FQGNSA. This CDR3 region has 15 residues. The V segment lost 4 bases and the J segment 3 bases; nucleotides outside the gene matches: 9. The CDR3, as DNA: TGTGCCAGCAGCTACATAGCGGGCCCCAACTACGAGCAGTACGTC. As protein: CASSYIAGPNYEQYV.

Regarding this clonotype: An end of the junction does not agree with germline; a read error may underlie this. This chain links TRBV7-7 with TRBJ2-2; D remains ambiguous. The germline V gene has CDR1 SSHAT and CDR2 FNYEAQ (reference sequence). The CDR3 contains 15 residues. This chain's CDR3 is CASSFRVGNTGELFF. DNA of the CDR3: TGTGCTAGCAGCTTCCGGGTAGGGAACACCGGGGAGCTGTTTTTT.

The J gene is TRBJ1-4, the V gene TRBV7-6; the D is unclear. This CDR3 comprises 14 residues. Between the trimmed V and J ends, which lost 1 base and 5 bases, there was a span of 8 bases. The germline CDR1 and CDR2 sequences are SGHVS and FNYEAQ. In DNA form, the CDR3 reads TGTGCCAGCAGCTTAGGGGCAGTAAATGAAAAACTGTTTTTT. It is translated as CASSLGAVNEKLFF.

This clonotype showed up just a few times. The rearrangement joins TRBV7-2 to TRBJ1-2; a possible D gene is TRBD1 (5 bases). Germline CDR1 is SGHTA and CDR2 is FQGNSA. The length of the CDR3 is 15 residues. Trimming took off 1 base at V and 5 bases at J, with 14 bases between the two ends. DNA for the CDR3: TGTGCCAGCAGCTTAGGGCAGGGCCAACTGTATGGCTACACCTTC. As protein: CASSLGQGQLYGYTF. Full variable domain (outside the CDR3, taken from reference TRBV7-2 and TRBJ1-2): GAGVSQSPSNKVTEKGKDVELRCDPISGHTALYWYRQSLGQGLEFLIYFQGNSAPDKSGLPSDRFSAERTGGSVSTLTIQRTQQEDSAVYLCASSLGQGQLYGYTFGSGTRLTVV.

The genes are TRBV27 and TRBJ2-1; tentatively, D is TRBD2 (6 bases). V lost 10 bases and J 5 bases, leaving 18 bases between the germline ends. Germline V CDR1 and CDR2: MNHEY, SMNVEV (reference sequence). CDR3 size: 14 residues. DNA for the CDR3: TGTGCCATCAAAGGCCCGGGGGTCCACAATGAGCAGTTCTTC. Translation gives CAIKGPGVHNEQFF.

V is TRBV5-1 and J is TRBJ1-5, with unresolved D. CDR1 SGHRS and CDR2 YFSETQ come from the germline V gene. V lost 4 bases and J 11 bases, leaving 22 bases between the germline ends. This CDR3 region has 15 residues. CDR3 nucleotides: TGCGCCAGCAGCCCCGACGGGAGGAGTCTGTCAGCCCAGCATTTT. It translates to CASSPDGRSLSAQHF.

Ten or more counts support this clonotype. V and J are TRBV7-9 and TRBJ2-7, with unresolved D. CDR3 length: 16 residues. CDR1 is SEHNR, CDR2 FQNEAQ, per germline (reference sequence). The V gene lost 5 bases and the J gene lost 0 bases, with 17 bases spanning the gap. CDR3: CASSAPLWAGSYEQYV. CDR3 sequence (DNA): TGTGCCAGCAGCGCACCCCTTTGGGCAGGCTCCTACGAGCAGTACGTC.

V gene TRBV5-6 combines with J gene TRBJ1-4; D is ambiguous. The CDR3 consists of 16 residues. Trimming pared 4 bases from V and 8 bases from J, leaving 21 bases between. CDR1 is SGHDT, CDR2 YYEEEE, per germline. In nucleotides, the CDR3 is TGTGCCAGCAGCCTGGAAGGGTACGGGATATCGGAAAAACTGTTTTTT. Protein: CASSLEGYGISEKLFF.

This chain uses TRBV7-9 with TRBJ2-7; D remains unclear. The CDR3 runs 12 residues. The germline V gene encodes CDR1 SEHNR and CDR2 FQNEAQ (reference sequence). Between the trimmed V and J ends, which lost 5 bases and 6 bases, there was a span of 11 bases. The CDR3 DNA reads TGTGCCAGCAGCCCAACATATGGCGAGCAGTACTTC. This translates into CASSPTYGEQYF.

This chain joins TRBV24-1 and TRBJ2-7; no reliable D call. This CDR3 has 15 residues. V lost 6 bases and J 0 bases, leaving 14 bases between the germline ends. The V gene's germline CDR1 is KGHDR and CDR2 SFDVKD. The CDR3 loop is CATSPDILISYEQYV. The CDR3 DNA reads TGTGCCACCAGTCCAGACATCCTCATCTCCTACGAGCAGTACGTC.

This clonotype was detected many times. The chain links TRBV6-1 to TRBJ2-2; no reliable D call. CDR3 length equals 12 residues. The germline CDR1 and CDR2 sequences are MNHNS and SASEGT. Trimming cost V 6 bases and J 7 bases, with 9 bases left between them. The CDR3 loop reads CASRGSDGELFF. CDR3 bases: TGTGCCAGCAGGGGGTCGGACGGGGAGCTGTTTTTT.

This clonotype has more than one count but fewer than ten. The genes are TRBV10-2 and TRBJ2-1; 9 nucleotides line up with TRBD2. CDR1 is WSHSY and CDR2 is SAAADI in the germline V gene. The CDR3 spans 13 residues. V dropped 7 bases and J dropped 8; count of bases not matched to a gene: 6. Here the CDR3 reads CASIGGGAHEQFF. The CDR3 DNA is TGCGCCAGCATAGGCGGGGGGGCTCATGAGCAGTTCTTC.